One T cell receptor (beta chain) is described in this entry. CDR1 SGHAT and CDR2 FQNNGV come from the germline V gene. This CDR3 spans 12 amino acids. V shed 2 bases and J shed 6 bases, with 7 bases lying between them. The source of the sample is a study of OX40 agonist ivuxolimab in advanced cancers. Generated by immunoSEQ multiplex PCR, the TCRdb table keeps only in-frame clones and is missing some. The repertoire has some 74,000 clones, roughly four fifths of them found once; the top ten carry around 5%. The sample here was CD4+ or CD8+ T cells sorted from blood, taken in a trial of the OX40 agonist ivuxolimab. The TCR comes from an adult with an advanced solid tumor such as melanoma, head and neck, liver or kidney cancer. This sequence joins TRBV11-2 and TRBJ2-5; D unclear. The CDR3 is CASSLNDQTQYF. In DNA form, the CDR3 reads TGTGCCAGCAGCTTAAATGATCAGACCCAGTACTTC.